These 27 T cell receptor beta chains share one sample of origin, sequenced in a study of T cells after yellow fever vaccination. TCRdb reanalysed the 5' RACE reads using MiXCR and keeps one entry per CDR3 protein. The repertoire holds 500,000 to 650,000 distinct CDR3 sequences, with about a sixth as singletons. The sample consisted of PBMCs, taken 4 to 5 days after the first yellow fever vaccination. The receptors come from a man aged 18 to 30 who received the YFV17D yellow fever vaccine.

This clonotype occurred many times. The rearrangement uses TRBV10-3 and TRBJ2-5; D is possibly TRBD2 (7 bases). Germline V gives CDR1 ENHRY, CDR2 SYGVKD. The length of the CDR3 is 16 residues. V was clipped by 0 bases and J by 5 bases, with 16 bases between them. The CDR3 DNA reads as TGTGCCATCAGTGAGTCGACGGGGCGGGGGCCTGAGACCCAGTACTTC. Its translation: CAISESTGRGPETQYF.

This clonotype was recorded a few times. This chain links TRBV28 with TRBJ2-4; TRBD1 is a possible D gene (5 bases). The CDR3 contains 13 residues. V lost 10 bases and J lost 1, with 11 bases in between. Germline values: CDR1 MDHEN, CDR2 SYDVKM. The chain's CDR3 is CATMPGAKNIQYF. CDR3 DNA sequence: TGTGCCACGATGCCAGGGGCCAAAAACATTCAGTACTTC. Based on the CDR3 plus reference TRBV28 and TRBJ2-4, the full variable domain is DVKVTQSSRYLVKRTGEKVFLECVQDMDHENMFWYRQDPGLGLRLIYFSYDVKMKEKGDIPEGYSVSREKKERFSLILESASTNQTSMYLCATMPGAKNIQYFGAGTRLSVL.

The chain links TRBV6-2 or TRBV6-3 to TRBJ2-5; D is unclear. This CDR3 region has 11 residues. Per the germline V gene, CDR1 is MNHEY and CDR2 is SVGEGT. Trimming took 4 bases from V and 5 from J, leaving 5 bases between them. The CDR3 protein is CASSWAETQYF. For the CDR3, the DNA is TGTGCCAGCAGTTGGGCCGAGACCCAGTACTTC.

This clonotype was counted a few times. The V call is TRBV7-2, the J call TRBJ2-3; 10 bases line up with TRBD2. After removal of 5 bases from V and 4 bases from J, the junction contained 6 bases not matched to a gene. The CDR3 covers 15 residues. CDR1 is SGHTA, CDR2 FQGNSA, per germline. The chain's CDR3 is CASSASGGAPDTQYF. As DNA, the CDR3 is TGTGCCAGCAGCGCCAGCGGGGGGGCCCCAGATACGCAGTATTTT.

As to this clonotype: A much larger clone sits a single nucleotide away, making a read error possible. The rearrangement uses TRBV12-3 or TRBV12-4 and TRBJ2-7; no firm D call. Trimming stripped 4 bases from V and 9 bases from J, with 19 bases between. The CDR3 loop spans 14 amino acids. In DNA, the CDR3 is TGTGCCAGCAGTTATGGTTCATCGCGGACCGGGCAGTACTTC. Translated, it gives CASSYGSSRTGQYF.

V gene TRBV5-5 combines with J gene TRBJ1-2, with 11 bases fitting TRBD1. The CDR3 loop spans 16 amino acids. The V and J ends lost 4 bases and 3 bases, in that order; junction bases with no gene match: 8. Germline V gene lookup returns CDR1 SGHKS and CDR2 YYEKEE (reference sequence). CDR3 sequence (DNA): TGTGCCAGCAGCGAAGGACAGGGGGCCACTTACTATGGCTACACCTTC. It yields the protein CASSEGQGATYYGYTF.

The chain has TRBV29-1 and TRBJ2-2; perhaps TRBD2 as D (7 bases). The CDR3 is made up of 15 amino acids. V shed 7 bases and J shed 3 bases, with 18 bases lying between them. Germline loops: CDR1 SQVTM, CDR2 ANQGSEA. The CDR3 DNA reads TGCAGCGCCCGCGGGGGCAGGGAGTACACCGGGGAGCTGTTTTTT. Residues: CSARGGREYTGELFF.

The chain combines TRBV10-3 with TRBJ1-5; 7 bases map to TRBD1. The CDR3 runs to 15 residues. J gave up 4 bases and V 6 bases, and 9 bases lay outside the gene matches. Germline assignment: CDR1 ENHRY and CDR2 SYGVKD. In DNA form, the CDR3 reads TGTGCCATCAGCCCATCGACAGGGATAAATCAGCCCCAGCATTTT. It specifies CAISPSTGINQPQHF.

This sequence joins TRBV5-1 and TRBJ1-2; 8 nucleotides agree with TRBD1. V lost 4 bases, J lost 7 bases, and 12 bases stayed unmatched. CDR1 is SGHRS, CDR2 YFSETQ, per germline. This CDR3 contains 15 residues. The CDR3 sequence is CASSGGTGVLTGYTF. The CDR3 nucleotides are TGCGCCAGCAGCGGGGGGACAGGCGTTTTAACTGGCTACACCTTC.

This clonotype was detected only a few times. The CDR3 protein is CASSPGQDRQETQYF. The CDR3 DNA follows: TGTGCCAGTTCCCCCGGTCAGGATCGGCAAGAGACCCAGTACTTC. This chain links TRBV19 with TRBJ2-5; D is unclear. Germline V gene data show CDR1 as LNHDA and CDR2 as SQIVND (reference sequence). This CDR3 has 15 amino acids. Trimming took off 8 bases at V and 2 bases at J, with 18 bases between the two ends.

The V gene is TRBV6-2 or TRBV6-3, the J gene TRBJ2-1; D may correspond to TRBD1 or TRBD2 (5 bases each). CDR1 is MNHEY and CDR2 is SVGEGT in the germline V gene. The CDR3 covers 15 residues. The ends were cut back, 2 bases at V and 6 bases at J, with 14 bases in the middle. CDR3 loop: CASSYPGAEGNEQFF. The CDR3 region has the DNA TGTGCCAGCAGTTACCCCGGGGCCGAGGGCAATGAGCAGTTCTTC.

This clonotype came up a few times. The genes are TRBV7-2 and TRBJ2-7; 7 nucleotides line up with TRBD1. The CDR3 is 13 residues long. With V trimmed by 5 bases and J by 6 bases, 7 bases remained unmatched. Germline-derived CDR1 and CDR2 are SGHTA and FQGNSA. The CDR3 sequence is CASSPLTGFEQYF. CDR3 DNA sequence: TGTGCCAGCAGCCCCCTGACAGGGTTCGAGCAGTACTTC.

This clonotype showed up just a few times. The chain is built from TRBV10-3 and TRBJ2-1; tentatively, D is TRBD1 (5 bases). Trimming took 0 bases from V and 15 from J, leaving 15 bases between them. The CDR3 is made up of 13 amino acids. Germline assignment: CDR1 ENHRY and CDR2 SYGVKD. CDR3 nucleotides: TGTGCCATCAGTGAGTCTGACCAAACAACAGGGTTCTTC. It specifies CAISESDQTTGFF.

The J gene is TRBJ1-5, the V gene TRBV27; D is unresolved. Germline V gene sequence: CDR1 MNHEY, CDR2 SMNVEV (reference sequence). Trimming cost V 6 bases and J 5 bases, with 11 bases left between them. The CDR3 covers 13 residues. CDR3 residues: CASSYTVYQPQHF. CDR3 sequence (DNA): TGTGCCAGCAGCTACACCGTTTATCAGCCCCAGCATTTT.

The J gene is TRBJ1-6, the V gene TRBV29-1, with D tentatively TRBD1 (6 bases). Looked up from germline, CDR1 is SQVTM and CDR2 is ANQGSEA. The CDR3 spans 13 residues. The germline V and J ends were trimmed by 4 bases and 7 bases, with 11 bases remaining between them. DNA for the CDR3: TGCAGCGTTGGAACGGGGGCGAATTCACCCCTCCACTTT. The encoded protein is CSVGTGANSPLHF.

This clonotype was observed a handful of times. V gene TRBV29-1 combines with J gene TRBJ1-3; D is ambiguous. CDR1 is SQVTM and CDR2 is ANQGSEA in the germline V gene. With 3 bases removed from V and 0 bases from J, the gap between germline ends came to 15 bases. The length of the CDR3 is 16 residues. The CDR3 spells CSVDIQDSPSGNTIYF. CDR3 nucleotides: TGCAGCGTTGACATCCAGGATAGTCCCTCTGGAAACACCATATATTTT.

In its sample, this clonotype was seen a few times. This chain uses TRBV7-9 with TRBJ1-1; D not resolved. Looked up from germline, CDR1 is SEHNR and CDR2 is FQNEAQ (reference sequence). Trimming left V 1 base short and J 1 base short, with 13 bases between. The CDR3 has 16 residues. This CDR3 reads CASSLDEWRRNTEAFF. CDR3 in DNA: TGTGCCAGCAGCTTAGACGAGTGGAGAAGGAACACTGAAGCTTTCTTT.

The rearrangement joins TRBV4-1 to TRBJ1-2; D unclear. The ends were cut back, 0 bases at V and 7 bases at J, with 15 bases in the middle. Germline CDR1 is MGHRA and CDR2 is YSYEKL. This CDR3 contains 15 residues. The CDR3 DNA reads TGCGCCAGCAGCCAAGATCCGGGGTATAATCGTGGCTACACCTTC. Translation gives CASSQDPGYNRGYTF.

The chain combines TRBV5-1 with TRBJ2-5; D possibly matches TRBD1 or TRBD2 (5 bases each). The CDR3 contains 16 residues. V was clipped by 4 bases and J by 5 bases, with 21 bases between them. In germline, CDR1 is SGHRS, CDR2 YFSETQ. The CDR3 loop is CASSLQPGASWETQYF. The CDR3 bases are TGCGCCAGCAGCCTCCAACCCGGGGCTAGCTGGGAGACCCAGTACTTC.

This clonotype showed up many times. V gene TRBV27 combines with J gene TRBJ2-5; D remains ambiguous. Trimming took 4 bases from V and 7 from J, leaving 7 bases between them. The CDR3 has 11 amino acids. Germline V CDR1 and CDR2: MNHEY, SMNVEV (reference sequence). The CDR3 loop reads CASSSLGTQYF. CDR3 in DNA: TGTGCCAGCAGTTCCCTTGGGACCCAGTACTTC.

The table lists this clonotype with a few counts. The chain is built from TRBV5-6 and TRBJ2-2; D is perhaps TRBD1 or TRBD2 (5 bases each). This CDR3 region has 13 residues. Germline lookup yields CDR1 SGHDT and CDR2 YYEEEE. V gave up 4 bases and J gave up 5 bases, with 9 bases separating them. CDR3 sequence (DNA): TGTGCCAGCAGCGGGGGAAGGACCGGGGAGCTGTTTTTT. Its translation is CASSGGRTGELFF.

This clonotype was picked up a small number of times. J is TRBJ1-6 and V is TRBV7-9; perhaps TRBD1 as D (6 bases). The CDR3 totals 16 residues. Trimming stripped 3 bases from V and 0 bases from J, with 9 bases between. From germline, CDR1 is SEHNR and CDR2 FQNEAQ (reference sequence). CDR3 protein: CASSFRGDSYNSPLHF. The CDR3 DNA is TGTGCCAGCAGCTTCAGGGGAGACTCCTATAATTCACCCCTCCACTTT.

The gene calls are TRBV20-1 and TRBJ2-5, with D unclear. V dropped 4 bases and J dropped 4 bases, with 13 bases sitting between them. The V gene's germline CDR1 is DFQATT and CDR2 SNEGSKA (reference sequence). CDR3 size: 13 residues. CDR3 amino acids: CSAKLVVGETQYF. As DNA, the CDR3 is TGCAGTGCTAAGCTCGTGGTAGGAGAGACCCAGTACTTC.

Worth noting for this clonotype: A single base separates this from a much larger clone, so it may be a read error. The V and J genes are TRBV5-1 and TRBJ2-3; 12 bases line up with TRBD1. The CDR3 sequence is 15 residues long. Trimming removed 6 bases from V and 5 bases from J; junction bases left unmatched: 7. The germline gives CDR1 SGHRS, CDR2 YFSETQ. DNA for the CDR3: TGCGCCAGCACCGGGGGACAGGGGGCCGGAGATACGCAGTATTTT. It specifies CASTGGQGAGDTQYF.

This clonotype has only a few counts. V is TRBV29-1 and J is TRBJ2-1, with TRBD1 matching over 10 bases. The CDR3 runs 13 residues. The V segment lost 7 bases and the J segment 8 bases; nucleotides outside the gene matches: 8. The V gene's germline CDR1 is SQVTM and CDR2 ANQGSEA. The CDR3 DNA sequence: TGCAGCGCCCGGACAGGGGGTCTTGATGAGCAGTTCTTC. Amino acids: CSARTGGLDEQFF.

This sequence joins TRBV3-1 and TRBJ1-2; D is undetermined. With 5 bases removed from V and 6 bases from J, the gap between germline ends came to 13 bases. This CDR3 contains 13 residues. CDR1 is LGHDT and CDR2 is YNNKEL in the germline V gene (reference sequence). CDR3 protein: CASSSTAGNGYTF. The CDR3 DNA follows: TGTGCCAGCAGCTCGACCGCCGGGAATGGCTACACCTTC.

The V call is TRBV5-4, the J call TRBJ2-1; D may be TRBD2 (7 bases). Trimming cost V 0 bases and J 8 bases, with 24 bases left between them. This CDR3 spans 18 amino acids. CDR1 and CDR2 from the germline V gene are SGHNT and YYREEE (reference sequence). In DNA form, the CDR3 reads TGTGCCAGCAGCTTGGGGGGGGGCTACGGGGATGTATTCTATGAGCAGTTCTTC. It is translated as CASSLGGGYGDVFYEQFF. Together with reference TRBV5-4 and TRBJ2-1, the CDR3 gives the full variable domain: ETGVTQSPTHLIKTRGQQVTLRCSSQSGHNTVSWYQQALGQGPQFIFQYYREEENGRGNFPPRFSGLQFPNYSSELNVNALELDDSALYLCASSLGGGYGDVFYEQFFGPGTRLTVL.